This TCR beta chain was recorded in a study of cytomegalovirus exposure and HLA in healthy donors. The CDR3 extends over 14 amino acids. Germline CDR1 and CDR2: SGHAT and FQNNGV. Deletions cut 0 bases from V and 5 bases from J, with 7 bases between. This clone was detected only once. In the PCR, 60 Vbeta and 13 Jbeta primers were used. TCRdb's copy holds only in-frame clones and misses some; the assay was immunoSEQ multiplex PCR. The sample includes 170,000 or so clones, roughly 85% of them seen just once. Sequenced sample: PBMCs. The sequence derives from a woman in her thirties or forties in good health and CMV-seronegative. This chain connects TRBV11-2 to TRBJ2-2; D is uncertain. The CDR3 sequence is CASSLDLPTGELFF. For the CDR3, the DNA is TGTGCCAGCAGCTTAGACCTCCCGACCGGGGAGCTGTTTTTT.